This T cell receptor beta chain was retrieved from a study of T cell responses to AZD1222 COVID-19 vaccine. Samples with a second dose at about 4 or about 12 weeks were pooled together. Notes on the study in general: Just a handful of people given AZD1222 tested seropositive at baseline.

The CDR3 is 15 residues long. The germline V gene encodes CDR1 SGHAT and CDR2 FQNNGV. Germline trimming cut 2 bases from V and 10 bases from J; bases unmatched to any gene: 8. As concerns this clone: Its antigen is not known.

Sequenced by immunoSEQ multiplex PCR; TCRdb stores in-frame clones only, minus some. This table holds some 96,000 clones, 88% found once. The sample here was peripheral blood, taken 28 days after the second AZD1222 dose. The chain joins TRBV11-2 to TRBJ2-2, with TRBD2 matching over 9 bases. The clonotype comes from an adult who received the AZD1222 COVID-19 vaccine. CDR3 residues: CASSLLAGNLAELFF. The CDR3 nucleotides read TGTGCCAGCAGCTTACTAGCGGGAAACCTAGCGGAGCTGTTTTTT.